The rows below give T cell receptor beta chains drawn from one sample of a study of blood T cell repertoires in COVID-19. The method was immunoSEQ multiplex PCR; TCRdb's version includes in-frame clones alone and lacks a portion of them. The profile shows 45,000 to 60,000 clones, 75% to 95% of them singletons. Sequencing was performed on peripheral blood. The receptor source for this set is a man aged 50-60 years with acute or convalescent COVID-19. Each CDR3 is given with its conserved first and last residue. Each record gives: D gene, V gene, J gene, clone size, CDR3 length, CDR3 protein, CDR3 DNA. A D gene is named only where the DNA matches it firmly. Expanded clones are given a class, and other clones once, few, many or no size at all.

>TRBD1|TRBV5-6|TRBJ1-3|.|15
CASTRGQVSGNTIYF
TGTGCCAGCACTAGAGGACAGGTCTCTGGAAACACCATATATTTT
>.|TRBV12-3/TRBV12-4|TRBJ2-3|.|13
CASSPRSGHTQYF
TGTGCCAGCAGCCCCCGCAGCGGGCATACGCAGTATTTT
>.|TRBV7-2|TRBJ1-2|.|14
CASSLGPGDYGYTF
TGTGCCAGCAGCTTAGGCCCAGGGGACTATGGCTACACCTTC
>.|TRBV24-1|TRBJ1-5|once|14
CATSEAGAGQPQHF
TGTGCCACCAGTGAGGCAGGGGCGGGTCAGCCCCAGCATTTT
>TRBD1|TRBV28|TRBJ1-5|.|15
CASDVTGGRSQPQHF
TGTGCCAGCGATGTGACAGGGGGGAGAAGTCAGCCCCAGCATTTT
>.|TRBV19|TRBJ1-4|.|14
CASRVTDLPEKLFF
TGTGCCAGTAGGGTGACAGATCTTCCTGAAAAACTGTTTTTT
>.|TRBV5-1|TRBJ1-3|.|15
CASRYNVVGGNTIYF
TGCGCCAGCAGATACAATGTGGTGGGCGGAAACACCATATATTTT
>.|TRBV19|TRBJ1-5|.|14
CASAGGLGNQPQHF
TGTGCCAGTGCTGGAGGGTTGGGCAATCAGCCCCAGCATTTT
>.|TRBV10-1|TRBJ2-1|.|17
CASSVYGPVEDHNEQFF
TGCGCCAGCTCAGTATACGGGCCAGTGGAGGATCATAATGAGCAGTTCTTC
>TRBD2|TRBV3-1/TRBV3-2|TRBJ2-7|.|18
CASSQYSGGKISSYEQYF
TGTGCCAGCAGCCAATATAGCGGGGGGAAGATTAGCTCCTACGAGCAGTACTTC
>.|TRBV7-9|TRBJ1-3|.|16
CASSLRQKSSGNTIYF
TGTGCCAGCAGCTTACGACAGAAGAGCTCTGGAAACACCATATATTTT
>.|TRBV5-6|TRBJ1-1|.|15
CASTWGGALNTEAFF
TGTGCCAGCACCTGGGGAGGGGCCCTGAACACTGAAGCTTTCTTT
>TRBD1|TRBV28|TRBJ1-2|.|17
CASSSTVGTGATYGYTF
TGTGCCAGCAGTTCAACGGTGGGGACAGGGGCTACCTATGGCTACACCTTC
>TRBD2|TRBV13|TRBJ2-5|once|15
CASSLARGGQETQYF
TGTGCCAGCAGCTTAGCTCGGGGGGGACAAGAGACCCAGTACTTC
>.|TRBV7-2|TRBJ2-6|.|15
CASSFWERGANVLTF
TGTGCCAGCAGCTTTTGGGAGAGGGGGGCCAACGTCCTGACTTTC
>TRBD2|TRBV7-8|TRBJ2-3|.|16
CASSLVPAGGTDTQYF
TGTGCCAGCAGCTTAGTTCCAGCGGGGGGAACAGATACGCAGTATTTT
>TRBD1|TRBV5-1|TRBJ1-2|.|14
CASSSGTGKYGYTF
TGCGCCAGCAGCTCTGGGACAGGAAAATATGGCTACACCTTC
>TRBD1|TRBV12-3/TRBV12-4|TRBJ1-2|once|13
CASSGQGFFGYTF
TGTGCCAGCAGTGGACAGGGCTTCTTTGGCTACACCTTC
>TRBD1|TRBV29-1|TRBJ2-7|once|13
CSASDRGEHEQYF
TGCAGCGCGAGTGACAGGGGCGAACACGAGCAGTACTTC
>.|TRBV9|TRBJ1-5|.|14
CASSVGAGNQPQHF
TGTGCCAGCAGCGTAGGCGCGGGCAATCAGCCCCAGCATTTT
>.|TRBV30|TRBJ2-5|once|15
CAWSVRSQGGGTQYF
TGTGCCTGGAGTGTCCGGTCGCAGGGGGGAGGGACCCAGTACTTC
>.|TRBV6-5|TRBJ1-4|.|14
CASSYRGLREKLFF
TGTGCCAGCAGTTACAGGGGGTTGCGCGAAAAACTGTTTTTT
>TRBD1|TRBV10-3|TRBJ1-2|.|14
CAISLGQDAYGYTF
TGTGCCATCAGCCTGGGACAGGATGCCTATGGCTACACCTTC
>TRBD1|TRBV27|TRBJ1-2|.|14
CASSLAGGLGGYTF
TGTGCCAGCAGTTTAGCAGGGGGCTTAGGCGGCTACACCTTC
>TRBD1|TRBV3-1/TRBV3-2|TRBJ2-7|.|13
CASGDRGSSSQYF
TGTGCCAGCGGGGACAGGGGAAGTTCCTCGCAGTACTTC
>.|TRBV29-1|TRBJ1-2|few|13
CSVGGRLYGGYTF
TGCAGCGTTGGGGGCAGGCTGTATGGTGGCTACACCTTC
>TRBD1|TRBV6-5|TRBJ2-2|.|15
CASSTLDRVAGELFF
TGTGCCAGCAGTACTTTAGACAGGGTTGCCGGGGAGCTGTTTTTT
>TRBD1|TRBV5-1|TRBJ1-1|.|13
CASSPDSDRGAFF
TGCGCCAGCAGCCCAGACTCGGACAGGGGGGCTTTCTTT
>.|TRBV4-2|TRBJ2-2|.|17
CASSQVNTASNTGELFF
TGTGCCAGCAGCCAAGTTAACACCGCCTCGAACACCGGGGAGCTGTTTTTT
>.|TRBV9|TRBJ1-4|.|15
CASSFNSGTYEKLFF
TGTGCCAGCAGCTTCAACTCCGGGACATATGAAAAACTGTTTTTT
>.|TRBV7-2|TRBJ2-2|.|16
CASSHGRGPATGELFF
TGTGCCAGCAGCCACGGGCGGGGCCCGGCCACCGGGGAGCTGTTTTTT
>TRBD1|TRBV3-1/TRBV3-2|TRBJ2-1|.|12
CASGRQGPEQFF
TGTGCCAGCGGTAGACAGGGTCCGGAGCAGTTCTTC
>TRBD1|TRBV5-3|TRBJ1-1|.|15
CARSFYRGLNTEAFF
TGTGCCAGAAGCTTTTACAGGGGATTGAACACTGAAGCTTTCTTT
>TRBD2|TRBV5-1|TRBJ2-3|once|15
CASSFERDLTDTQYF
TGCGCCAGCAGCTTTGAGCGGGACCTCACAGATACGCAGTATTTT
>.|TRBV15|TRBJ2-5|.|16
CATSRDPRPSQETQYF
TGTGCCACCAGCAGAGACCCCCGCCCCAGCCAAGAGACCCAGTACTTC
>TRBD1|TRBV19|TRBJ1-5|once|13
CASSRQGNQPQHF
TGTGCCAGTAGTAGACAGGGAAATCAGCCCCAGCATTTT
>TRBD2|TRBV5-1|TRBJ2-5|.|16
CASSSGLAGGLETQYF
TGCGCCAGCAGCTCCGGACTAGCGGGGGGGCTAGAGACCCAGTACTTC
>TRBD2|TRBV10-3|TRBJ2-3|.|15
CAISETSGGTDTQYF
TGTGCCATCAGTGAGACTAGCGGGGGGACAGATACGCAGTATTTT
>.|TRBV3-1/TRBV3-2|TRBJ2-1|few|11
CASSRSGEQFF
TGTGCCAGCAGCCGATCGGGAGAGCAGTTCTTC
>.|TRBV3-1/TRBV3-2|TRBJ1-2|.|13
CASSLTGTNGYTF
TGTGCCAGCAGTTTGACAGGTACTAATGGCTACACCTTC
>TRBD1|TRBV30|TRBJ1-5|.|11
CAWSAQGVQHF
TGTGCCTGGAGTGCCCAGGGGGTCCAGCATTTT
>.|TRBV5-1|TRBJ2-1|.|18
CASSFAALDPGVYNEQFF
TGCGCCAGCAGCTTCGCGGCCCTGGACCCCGGGGTATACAATGAGCAGTTCTTC
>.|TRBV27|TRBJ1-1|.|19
CASSLGNLRTSPMNTEAFF
TGTGCCAGCAGTTTGGGTAACCTCAGGACATCTCCTATGAACACTGAAGCTTTCTTT
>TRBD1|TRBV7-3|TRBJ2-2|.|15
CASIKQGMNNGELFF
TGTGCCAGCATAAAACAGGGGATGAACAACGGGGAGCTGTTTTTT
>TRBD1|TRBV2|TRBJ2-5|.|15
CASRTGERVRETQYF
TGTGCCAGCAGGACAGGGGAGCGAGTGAGGGAGACCCAGTACTTC
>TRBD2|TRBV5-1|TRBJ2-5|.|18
CASSLVVGGWQAGETQYF
TGCGCCAGCAGCTTGGTGGTCGGGGGGTGGCAGGCTGGAGAGACCCAGTACTTC
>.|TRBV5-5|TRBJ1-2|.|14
CASSLAYSNYGYTF
TGTGCCAGCAGCTTGGCCTACAGTAACTATGGCTACACCTTC
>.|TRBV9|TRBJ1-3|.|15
CASSVGDSSGNTIYF
TGTGCCAGCAGCGTAGGAGACAGCTCTGGAAACACCATATATTTT
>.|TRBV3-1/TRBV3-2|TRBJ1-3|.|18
CASSQTGPLRHSGNTIYF
TGTGCCAGCAGCCAAACAGGACCGCTCCGACACTCTGGAAACACCATATATTTT
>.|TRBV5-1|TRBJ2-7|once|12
CASSSGSHEQYF
TGCGCCAGCAGTTCAGGGTCCCACGAGCAGTACTTC
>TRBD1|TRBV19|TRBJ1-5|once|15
CASHPGDRGNQPQHF
TGTGCCAGCCATCCCGGGGACAGGGGCAATCAGCCCCAGCATTTT
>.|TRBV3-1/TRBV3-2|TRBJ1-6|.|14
CASSQDSSGSPLHF
TGTGCCAGCAGCCAAGATTCAAGCGGATCACCCCTCCACTTT
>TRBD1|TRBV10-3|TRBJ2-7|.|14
CAIADRENSYEQYF
TGTGCCATTGCCGACAGGGAAAACTCGTACGAGCAGTACTTC
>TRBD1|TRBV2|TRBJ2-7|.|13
CASQRDRPYEQYF
TGTGCCAGCCAGAGGGACAGACCCTACGAGCAGTACTTC
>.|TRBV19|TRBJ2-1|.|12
CASSIDPGEQFF
TGTGCCAGTAGTATAGATCCGGGTGAGCAGTTCTTC
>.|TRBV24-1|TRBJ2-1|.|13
CATSDFGGTEQFF
TGTGCCACCAGTGATTTCGGAGGGACCGAGCAGTTCTTC
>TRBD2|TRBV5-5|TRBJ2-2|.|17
CASTPVWRGANTGELFF
TGTGCCAGCACCCCGGTGTGGCGGGGGGCAAACACCGGGGAGCTGTTTTTT
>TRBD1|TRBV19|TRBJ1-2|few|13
CASARTGTYGYTF
TGTGCCAGTGCCCGGACAGGGACCTATGGCTACACCTTC
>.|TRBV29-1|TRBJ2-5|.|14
CSVVGGGAGETQYF
TGCAGCGTTGTCGGAGGGGGGGCCGGAGAGACCCAGTACTTC